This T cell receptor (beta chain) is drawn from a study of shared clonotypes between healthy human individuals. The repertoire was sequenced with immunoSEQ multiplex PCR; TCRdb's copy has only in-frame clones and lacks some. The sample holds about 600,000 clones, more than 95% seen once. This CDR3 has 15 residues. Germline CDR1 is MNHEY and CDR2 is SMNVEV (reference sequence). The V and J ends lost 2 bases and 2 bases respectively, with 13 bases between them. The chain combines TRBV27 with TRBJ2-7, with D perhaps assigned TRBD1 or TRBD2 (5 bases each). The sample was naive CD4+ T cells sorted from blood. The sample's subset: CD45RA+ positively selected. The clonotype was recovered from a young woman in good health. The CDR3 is CASSLIVGAPYEQYF. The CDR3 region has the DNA TGTGCCAGCAGTTTAATCGTCGGGGCGCCCTACGAGCAGTACTTC.